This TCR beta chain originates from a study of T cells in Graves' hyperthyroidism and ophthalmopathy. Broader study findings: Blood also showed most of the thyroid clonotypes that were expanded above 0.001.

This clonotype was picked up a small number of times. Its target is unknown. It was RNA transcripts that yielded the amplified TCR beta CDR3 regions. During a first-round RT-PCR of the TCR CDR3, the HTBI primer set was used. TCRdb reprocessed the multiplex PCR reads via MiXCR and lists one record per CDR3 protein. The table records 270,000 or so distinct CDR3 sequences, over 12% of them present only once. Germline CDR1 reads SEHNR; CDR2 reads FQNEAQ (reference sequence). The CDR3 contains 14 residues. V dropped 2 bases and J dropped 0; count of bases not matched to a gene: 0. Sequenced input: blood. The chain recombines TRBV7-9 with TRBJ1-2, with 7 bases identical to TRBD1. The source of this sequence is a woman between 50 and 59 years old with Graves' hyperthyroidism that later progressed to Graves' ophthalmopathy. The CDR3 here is CASSLQGANYGYTF. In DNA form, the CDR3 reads TGTGCCAGCAGCTTACAGGGGGCTAACTATGGCTACACCTTC.